The source of this T cell receptor (beta chain) is a study of T cell responses to AZD1222 COVID-19 vaccine. Study-level results: Epitopes outside B.1.351 and B.1.1.7 mutated regions reportedly drew nearly half of spike TCRs. Females made up more of the donors, who were largely white British, and clonal diversity may have come out too low. Repertoires were obtained solely post-peak T cell response.

With respect to this clone: Its antigen is not identified.

Generated by immunoSEQ multiplex PCR, the TCRdb table keeps only in-frame clones and is missing some. The sample includes approximately 68,000 clones, more than 70% of them seen just once. J gave up 7 bases and V 0 bases, and 9 bases lay outside the gene matches. The CDR3 spans 16 residues. CDR1 is SGHAT, CDR2 FQNNGV, per germline. This receptor was identified in an adult in good health. The specimen comprised peripheral blood, sampled on day 0 of AZD1222 vaccination. This chain joins TRBV11-2 and TRBJ1-2; 9 nucleotides match TRBD1. CDR3 loop: CASSLDQGQGSGGYTF. DNA of the CDR3: TGTGCCAGCAGCTTAGATCAAGGACAGGGGAGTGGTGGCTACACCTTC. The full variable domain, in which reference TRBV11-2 and TRBJ1-2 provide the parts outside the CDR3, is EAGVAQSPRYKIIEKRQSVAFWCNPISGHATLYWYQQILGQGPKLLIQFQNNGVVDDSQLPKDRFSAERLKGVDSTLKIQPAKLEDSAVYLCASSLDQGQGSGGYTFGSGTRLTVV.